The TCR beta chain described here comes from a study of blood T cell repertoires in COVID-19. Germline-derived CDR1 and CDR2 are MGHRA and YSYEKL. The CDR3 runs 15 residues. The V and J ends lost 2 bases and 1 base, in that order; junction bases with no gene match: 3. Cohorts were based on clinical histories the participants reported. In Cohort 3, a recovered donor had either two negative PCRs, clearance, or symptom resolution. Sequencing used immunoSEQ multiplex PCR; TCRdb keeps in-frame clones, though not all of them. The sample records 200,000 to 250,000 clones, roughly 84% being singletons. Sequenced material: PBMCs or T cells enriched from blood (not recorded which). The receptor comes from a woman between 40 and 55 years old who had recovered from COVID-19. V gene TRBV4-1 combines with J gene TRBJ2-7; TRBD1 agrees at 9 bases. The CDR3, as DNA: TGCGCCAGCAGCCAACCGGGACAGGGATCCTACGAGCAGTACTTC. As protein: CASSQPGQGSYEQYF.